This T cell receptor beta chain was sequenced in a study of cytomegalovirus exposure and HLA in healthy donors. Sequencing used immunoSEQ multiplex PCR; TCRdb keeps in-frame clones, though not all of them. This sample yields more than 150,000 clones, of which 65% to 85% are seen a single time; about 2.8% belongs to the top ten. The CDR3 loop spans 15 amino acids. The germline CDR1 and CDR2 sequences are SGHDT and YYEEEE. Trimming cost V 2 bases and J 0 bases, with 9 bases left between them. Sequencing input: PBMCs. The receptor comes from a woman aged 18-29 years in good health and CMV-seropositive. The rearrangement uses TRBV5-6 and TRBJ1-5; D is undetermined. The CDR3 loop reads CASSLLGDSNQPQHF. The CDR3 DNA reads TGTGCCAGCAGCTTATTGGGAGATAGCAATCAGCCCCAGCATTTT.